This passage covers 28 T cell receptor beta chains from one sample sequenced in a study of shared clonotypes between healthy human individuals. This table comes from immunoSEQ multiplex PCR, and its TCRdb copy is limited to in-frame clones, with some not included. The sample shows more than 150,000 clones, just under 95% of them seen only once. The sequencing input was naive CD4+ T cells sorted from blood. The subset was: CD45RA+ positively selected. These receptors were collected from a woman in her 30s in good health.

V gene TRBV6-5 combines with J gene TRBJ2-7, with 8 nucleotides matching TRBD1. After removal of 6 bases from V and 3 bases from J, the junction contained 4 bases not matched to a gene. Germline loops: CDR1 MNHEY, CDR2 SVGAGI. The CDR3 loop spans 13 amino acids. The CDR3 here is CASSRQGSYEQYF. CDR3 DNA: TGTGCCAGCAGCCGACAGGGGAGCTACGAGCAGTACTTC.

The V gene is TRBV4-1, the J gene TRBJ2-7, with a possible D match to TRBD1 (6 bases). The CDR3 contains 13 residues. Trimming removed 4 bases from V and 5 bases from J, with 12 bases in between. Per the germline V gene, CDR1 is MGHRA and CDR2 is YSYEKL. CDR3 loop: CASSLRQDHEQYF. The DNA for the CDR3 is TGCGCCAGCAGCCTACGACAGGACCACGAGCAGTACTTC.

This sequence joins TRBV5-8 and TRBJ2-7, with D perhaps matching TRBD2 (5 bases). The V end was cut by 4 bases, the J end by 3 bases, with 17 bases between. Germline loops: CDR1 SGHTS, CDR2 YDEGEE. The CDR3 has 15 residues. The CDR3 region is CASSRRPEAGYEQYF. The CDR3 DNA sequence: TGTGCCAGCAGCCGCAGACCGGAGGCGGGCTACGAGCAGTACTTC. Full variable domain (outside the CDR3, taken from reference TRBV5-8 and TRBJ2-7): EAGVTQSPTHLIKTRGQQATLRCSPISGHTSVYWYQQALGLGLQFLLWYDEGEERNRGNFPPRFSGRQFPNYSSELNVNALELEDSALYLCASSRRPEAGYEQYFGPGTRLTVT.

The DNA for the CDR3 is TGTGCCAGTGATGACAGGAAAAACACCGGGGAGCTGTTTTTT. Translation gives CASDDRKNTGELFF. The V gene is TRBV19, the J gene TRBJ2-2; tentative D call: TRBD1 (6 bases). CDR3 length: 14 residues. The V end was cut by 8 bases, the J end by 2 bases, with 12 bases between. CDR1 is LNHDA, CDR2 SQIVND, per germline (reference sequence).

The rearrangement uses TRBV28 and TRBJ2-6; D unresolved. Germline V gene lookup returns CDR1 MDHEN and CDR2 SYDVKM. The CDR3 has 15 amino acids. The V end lost 6 bases, the J end lost 1 base, and 10 bases lay between the germline ends. In DNA form, the CDR3 reads TGTGCCAGCAGCTCTCTGAGGTCTGGGGCCAACGTCCTGACTTTC. Translating it yields CASSSLRSGANVLTF.

V usage is TRBV6-1 and J usage is TRBJ1-1; D is perhaps TRBD1 (5 bases). Germline loops: CDR1 MNHNS, CDR2 SASEGT. The germline V and J ends were trimmed by 7 bases and 1 base, with 10 bases remaining between them. The CDR3 loop spans 13 amino acids. CDR3: CASIRAKNTEAFF. The CDR3 DNA is TGTGCCAGCATCAGGGCCAAGAACACTGAAGCTTTCTTT.

V and J are TRBV28 and TRBJ1-2; the match to TRBD1 covers 9 bases. The CDR3 is made up of 14 amino acids. CDR1 and CDR2 (germline): MDHEN, SYDVKM. Unmatched junction bases numbered 9, after V lost 6 bases and J lost 7 bases. DNA for the CDR3: TGTGCCAGCAGAGGGGACAGGGAAGGAGGTGGCTACACCTTC. Translated: CASRGDREGGGYTF.

This chain joins TRBV28 and TRBJ1-5; unclear D gene. Trimming cost V 4 bases and J 9 bases, with 13 bases left between them. The germline V gene has CDR1 MDHEN and CDR2 SYDVKM. The CDR3 is 13 residues long. This CDR3 is CASSWTASRPQHF. In nucleotides, the CDR3 is TGTGCCAGCAGTTGGACGGCCAGTAGGCCCCAGCATTTT.

The chain has TRBV5-1 and TRBJ2-5; 8 positions agree with TRBD2. The CDR3 has 13 residues. J lost 11 bases, V lost 0 bases, and 6 bases had no gene match. Germline V gene data show CDR1 as SGHRS and CDR2 as YFSETQ. This CDR3 reads CASSLEGAGEQYF. CDR3 nucleotide sequence: TGCGCCAGCAGCTTGGAAGGAGCGGGAGAGCAGTACTTC.

This chain joins TRBV7-6 and TRBJ2-1, with D possibly TRBD2 on 6 matching bases. Germline V gene data show CDR1 as SGHVS and CDR2 as FNYEAQ. The CDR3 is made up of 16 amino acids. V gave up 5 bases and J gave up 2 bases, with 16 bases separating them. The chain's CDR3 is CASSPFSGRTYNEQFF. The CDR3 DNA reads TGTGCCAGCAGCCCTTTTAGCGGAAGAACCTACAATGAGCAGTTCTTC.

The chain joins TRBV2 to TRBJ2-7, with TRBD1 matching 8 bases. Germline V lookup: CDR1 SNHLY, CDR2 FYNNEI. The length of the CDR3 is 14 residues. With 7 bases clipped from V and 5 bases from J, the junction kept 10 bases outside the gene matches. The DNA of the CDR3 is TGTGCCAGCAACACGGACAGGGAATTGGACGAGCAGTACTTC. Its translation is CASNTDRELDEQYF.

Here the CDR3 reads CASSIWSMNTEAFF. The CDR3 DNA sequence: TGTGCCAGTAGTATTTGGTCTATGAACACTGAAGCTTTCTTT. The chain has TRBV19 and TRBJ1-1; D gene ambiguous. The V end was cut by 3 bases, the J end by 0 bases, with 8 bases between. The CDR3 is made up of 14 amino acids. CDR1 LNHDA and CDR2 SQIVND come from the germline V gene (reference sequence).

This rearrangement joins TRBV5-1 to TRBJ2-7; D perhaps matches TRBD1 (5 bases). The CDR3 totals 13 residues. Trimming removed 2 bases at V and 6 bases at J, with 12 bases between. CDR1 and CDR2 (germline): SGHRS, YFSETQ. CDR3: CASSFPGFVEQYF. In nucleotides, the CDR3 is TGCGCCAGCAGCTTTCCAGGGTTCGTCGAGCAGTACTTC.

This clone was observed once. This rearrangement joins TRBV5-1 to TRBJ2-5; 7 bases agree with TRBD1. Gene TRBJ2-7 matches the end of the DNA better, so the J call may be wrong. Germline-derived CDR1 and CDR2 are SGHRS and YFSETQ. This CDR3 has 15 residues. CDR3 sequence: CASSRGSGTDYEQYF. CDR3 sequence (DNA): TGCGCCAGCAGCAGAGGTTCCGGGACAGACTACGAGCAGTACTTC.

The CDR3 spells CASSKGTSGRMRETQYF. In DNA form, the CDR3 reads TGTGCCAGCAGCAAAGGAACTAGCGGGAGAATGAGAGAGACCCAGTACTTC. The chain couples TRBV21-1 to TRBJ2-5; no DNA check was done on the table's D call, TRBD2. TRBV21-1 is noted as a pseudogene. The CDR3 is made up of 17 amino acids.

The gene calls are TRBV29-1 and TRBJ2-7; 9 bases fit TRBD1. The CDR3 runs 15 residues. After removal of 6 bases from V and 2 bases from J, the junction contained 11 bases not matched to a gene. Germline CDR1 reads SQVTM; CDR2 reads ANQGSEA. The DNA of the CDR3 is TGCAGCGTCGCATTTGACAGGGGGTTCACCTACGAGCAGTACTTC. Amino acid sequence: CSVAFDRGFTYEQYF.

The rearrangement links TRBV5-1 to TRBJ2-1; D uncertain. CDR3 length equals 14 residues. V dropped 6 bases and J dropped 4 bases, with 14 bases sitting between them. Germline lookup yields CDR1 SGHRS and CDR2 YFSETQ. The CDR3 coding sequence is TGCGCCAGCAATATTGGCTACCTATACAATGAGCAGTTCTTC. It codes for CASNIGYLYNEQFF.

CDR3 in amino acids: CASREAGSTYEQYF. The CDR3 DNA is TGTGCCAGCAGGGAAGCGGGCTCTACCTACGAGCAGTACTTC. The chain joins TRBV21-1 to TRBJ2-7; no DNA check was done on the table's D call, TRBD2. TRBV21-1 is a known pseudogene. The CDR3 totals 14 residues.

This chain uses TRBV18 with TRBJ2-7, with 8 positions matching TRBD1. The trim removed 4 bases at V and 3 bases at J, leaving 2 bases unmatched. CDR1 and CDR2 (germline): KGHSH, LQKENI. The CDR3 runs 13 residues. CDR3 region: CASSQQGGYEQYF. The CDR3 coding sequence is TGTGCCAGCTCACAACAGGGGGGCTACGAGCAGTACTTC.

J is TRBJ1-1 and V is TRBV4-2; D is undetermined. Trimming took off 0 bases at V and 3 bases at J, with 11 bases between the two ends. Germline V lookup: CDR1 LGHNA, CDR2 YNFKEQ. The CDR3 loop spans 15 amino acids. The chain's CDR3 is CASSQDLVGYTEAFF. DNA for the CDR3: TGTGCCAGCAGCCAAGATTTAGTAGGGTACACTGAAGCTTTCTTT.

The V and J genes are TRBV5-8 and TRBJ1-4; D not resolved. V lost 0 bases and J lost 8, with 11 bases in between. CDR1 is SGHTS, CDR2 YDEGEE, per germline. This CDR3 contains 14 residues. In nucleotides, the CDR3 is TGTGCCAGCAGCTTGGCCCTTTTTGGAGAAAAACTGTTTTTT. Translating gives CASSLALFGEKLFF.

The V and J genes are TRBV5-5 and TRBJ2-7; maybe TRBD1 (5 bases). The ends were cut back, 2 bases at V and 0 bases at J, with 21 bases in the middle. This CDR3 comprises 18 residues. The germline CDR1 and CDR2 sequences are SGHKS and YYEKEE (reference sequence). For the CDR3, the DNA is TGTGCCAGCAGCTTTGGTATCGTTCAGGGCGTGGACTCCTACGAGCAGTACTTC. Residues: CASSFGIVQGVDSYEQYF.

The rearrangement links TRBV2 to TRBJ1-2, with 10 bases fitting TRBD1. After removal of 6 bases from V and 3 bases from J, the junction contained 19 bases not matched to a gene. CDR3 length equals 19 residues. CDR1 SNHLY and CDR2 FYNNEI come from the germline V gene. The CDR3, as DNA: TGTGCCAGCAGAATCGACAGGGGGCTGGGTCATGCCGGGTACTATGGCTACACCTTC. Protein product: CASRIDRGLGHAGYYGYTF.

The rearrangement uses TRBV28 and TRBJ1-1; 9 positions match TRBD1. Germline V gives CDR1 MDHEN, CDR2 SYDVKM. This CDR3 is 15 amino acids long. The V segment lost 5 bases and the J segment 4 bases; nucleotides outside the gene matches: 8. The CDR3 region has the DNA TGTGCCAGCAGTCCGGGACAGGGTCTAGGCACTGAAGCTTTCTTT. Amino acid sequence: CASSPGQGLGTEAFF.

The CDR3 DNA follows: TGTGCCAGCAGCGAAGCCCTAGCGGGACAGGACGAGCAGTACTTC. Translated, it gives CASSEALAGQDEQYF. The rearrangement links TRBV9 to TRBJ2-7; D possibly corresponds to TRBD2 (9 bases). V lost 3 bases and J 5 bases, leaving 18 bases between the germline ends. From germline, CDR1 is SGDLS and CDR2 YYNGEE. CDR3 length: 15 residues.

The count of this clone is one. This chain joins TRBV11-2 and TRBJ2-1; possibly TRBD2 for D (5 bases). The germline CDR1 and CDR2 sequences are SGHAT and FQNNGV. The CDR3 consists of 16 residues. With 0 bases removed from V and 3 bases from J, the gap between germline ends came to 12 bases. CDR3 DNA sequence: TGTGCCAGCAGCTTAGAGGAAGCGGTCCGCTACAATGAGCAGTTCTTC. It codes for CASSLEEAVRYNEQFF. Using reference TRBV11-2 and TRBJ2-1 for the parts outside the CDR3, the full variable domain is EAGVAQSPRYKIIEKRQSVAFWCNPISGHATLYWYQQILGQGPKLLIQFQNNGVVDDSQLPKDRFSAERLKGVDSTLKIQPAKLEDSAVYLCASSLEEAVRYNEQFFGPGTRLTVL.

The chain couples TRBV9 to TRBJ1-1; tentative D call: TRBD1 (5 bases). The CDR3 contains 15 residues. The germline V and J ends were trimmed by 0 bases and 4 bases, with 13 bases remaining between them. Germline lookup yields CDR1 SGDLS and CDR2 YYNGEE. The CDR3 DNA sequence: TGTGCCAGCAGCGTAGACACGGGACGCGGCACTGAAGCTTTCTTT. Protein: CASSVDTGRGTEAFF.

This rearrangement joins TRBV18 to TRBJ2-5; no definite D call. Germline V CDR1 and CDR2: KGHSH, LQKENI. CDR3 size: 13 residues. Trimming took off 1 base at V and 0 bases at J, with 3 bases between the two ends. CDR3 nucleotide sequence: TGTGCCAGCTCACCACGTCACCAAGAGACCCAGTACTTC. Translation gives CASSPRHQETQYF.